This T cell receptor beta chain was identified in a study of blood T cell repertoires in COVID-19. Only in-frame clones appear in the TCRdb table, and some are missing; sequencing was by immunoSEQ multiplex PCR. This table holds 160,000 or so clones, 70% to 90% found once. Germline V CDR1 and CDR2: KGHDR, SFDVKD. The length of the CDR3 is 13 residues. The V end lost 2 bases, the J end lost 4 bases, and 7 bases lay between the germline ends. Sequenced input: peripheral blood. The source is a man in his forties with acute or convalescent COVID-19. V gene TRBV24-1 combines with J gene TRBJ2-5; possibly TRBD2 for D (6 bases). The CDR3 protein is CATSDSAGETQYF. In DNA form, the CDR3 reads TGTGCCACCAGTGATTCAGCGGGAGAGACCCAGTACTTC.